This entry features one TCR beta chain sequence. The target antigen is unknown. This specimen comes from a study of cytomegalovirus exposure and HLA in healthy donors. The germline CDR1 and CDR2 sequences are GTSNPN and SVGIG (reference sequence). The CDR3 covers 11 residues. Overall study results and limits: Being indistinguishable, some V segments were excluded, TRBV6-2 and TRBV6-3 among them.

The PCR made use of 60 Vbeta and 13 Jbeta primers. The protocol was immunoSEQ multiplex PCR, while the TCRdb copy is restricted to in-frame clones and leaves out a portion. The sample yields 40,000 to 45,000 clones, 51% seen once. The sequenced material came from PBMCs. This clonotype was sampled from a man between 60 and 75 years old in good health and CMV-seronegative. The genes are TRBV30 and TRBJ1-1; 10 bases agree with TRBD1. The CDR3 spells CSGQGDTEAFF. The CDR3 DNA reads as TGTAGCGGACAGGGGGACACTGAAGCTTTCTTT.